This TCR beta chain appears in the sequencing data of a study of Ad26.COV2.S vaccination and SARS-CoV-2 variants. Findings and caveats of the study: Reported post-vaccination CD8+ and CD4+ T cell responses to spike showed substantial breadth. Those who received vaccine or placebo ended up with similar non-spike TCR breadth.

The treatment is: about 20 received Ad26.COV2.S at low or high dose, single or two shots; roughly five received placebo; per-sample allocation not given. It was on day 63 after the first vaccine or placebo injection that samples were taken. As to this clone: The antigen remains undetermined.

Assay used: immunoSEQ multiplex PCR; TCRdb lists only in-frame clones, some missing. The table shows 450,000 to 550,000 clones, with about 89% occurring only once. The CDR3 loop spans 13 amino acids. Germline V gene lookup returns CDR1 MDHEN and CDR2 SYDVKM. The V gene end was trimmed by 1 base and the J gene end by 9 bases; junction bases not matched to a gene: 5. The receptor's source is a person aged 18-60 years who received the Ad26.COV2.S COVID-19 vaccine or a placebo. Source: peripheral blood, taken in a trial of Ad26.COV2.S vaccine versus placebo. The chain joins TRBV28 to TRBJ2-7; 8 bases are a match to TRBD1. The CDR3 DNA is TGTGCCAGCAGTTTATTGACAGGGGTTGTGCAGTACTTC. Protein product: CASSLLTGVVQYF.